Here is one T cell receptor beta chain with its context. Its antigen is still unknown. The V and J ends lost 5 bases and 1 base respectively, with 9 bases between them. CDR1 and CDR2 from the germline V gene are MNHEY and SVGAGI. The CDR3 is made up of 13 amino acids. CD45RO-negative cells were positively selected for CCR7, leaving out terminally differentiated effector memory CD45RA+ cells. In replicate PCRs of sorted subsets, roughly 210 ng DNA, approximately 28,000 T cell genomes, was used. How the authors handled the data: Owing to the provision of junction-only sequences devoid of quality scores by immunoSEQ, filtering differed. The repertoire was sequenced with immunoSEQ multiplex PCR; TCRdb's copy has only in-frame clones and lacks some. V and J calls plus clone size are reproduced from that table; the DNA served to infer D and trimming. The sample records a few hundred thousand clones, less than 97% being singletons.

This sample was included in a study of shared clonotypes between healthy human individuals. As for the study in general: Contributing individuals were a couple of females and a few males aged 18 to 49. Whole-study results and caveats: Incomplete sequencing of sorted subsets was indicated by rarefaction despite large depth.

The chain links TRBV6-5 to TRBJ2-7; D is ambiguous. Sequences were obtained from naive CD8+ T cells sorted from blood. This sequence was found in a woman aged 25 to 39 in good health. DNA of the CDR3: TGTGCCAGCAGTCAGACAAGGTCCTACGAGCAGTACTTC. Amino acids: CASSQTRSYEQYF.